A single sample gave rise to the 25 T cell receptor beta chains below, sequenced in a study of blood T cell repertoires in COVID-19. Generated by immunoSEQ multiplex PCR, the TCRdb table keeps only in-frame clones and is missing some. The table has some 200,000 clones, around 82% seen once. Sequenced input: PBMCs or T cells enriched from blood (not recorded which). The source of these receptors is a man aged 35 to 55 who had recovered from COVID-19.

V is TRBV9 and J is TRBJ1-1, with TRBD1 matching 8 bases. This CDR3 region has 14 residues. CDR1 is SGDLS, CDR2 YYNGEE, per germline. With 4 bases clipped from V and 5 bases from J, the junction kept 7 bases outside the gene matches. The DNA for the CDR3 is TGTGCCAGCAGCAAAGACAGGGGCCGGACTGAAGCTTTCTTT. As protein: CASSKDRGRTEAFF.

CDR3 sequence reads: CASSRGHVRAEAFF. The CDR3 DNA follows: TGTGCCAGCAGCAGGGGGCACGTCCGCGCTGAAGCTTTCTTT. V gene TRBV7-2 combines with J gene TRBJ1-1; 7 nucleotides agree with TRBD1. The length of the CDR3 is 14 residues. The germline CDR1 and CDR2 sequences are SGHTA and FQGNSA. Trimming at V came to 5 bases and at J to 6 bases, leaving 9 bases not matched to a gene.

V gene TRBV20-1 combines with J gene TRBJ2-5; TRBD2 might be the D (5 bases). V was pared by 3 bases and J by 9 bases, with 11 bases between. There are 11 residues in the CDR3. Looked up from germline, CDR1 is DFQATT and CDR2 is SNEGSKA (reference sequence). The CDR3 sequence: CSARDFMAQYF. DNA for the CDR3: TGCAGTGCTAGGGACTTTATGGCCCAGTACTTC.

V is TRBV20-1 and J is TRBJ2-1; 10 bases fit TRBD1. This CDR3 contains 14 residues. The J segment lost 3 bases and the V segment lost 4 bases, leaving 3 bases of the junction unmatched. From germline, CDR1 is DFQATT and CDR2 SNEGSKA (reference sequence). In DNA, the CDR3 is TGCAGTGCTATTGACAGGGGGCTCTACAATGAGCAGTTCTTC. Protein sequence: CSAIDRGLYNEQFF.

The CDR3 DNA follows: TGTGCCAGTAGTCCCCGGGACAGGGGGATCTATGGCTACACCTTC. Amino acids: CASSPRDRGIYGYTF. The V and J genes are TRBV19 and TRBJ1-2; 11 nucleotides align to TRBD1. Trimming removed 5 bases from V and 4 bases from J; junction bases left unmatched: 6. The CDR3 runs 15 residues. Germline V gives CDR1 LNHDA, CDR2 SQIVND (reference sequence).

The V and J genes are TRBV6-1 and TRBJ2-7; 11 nucleotides agree with TRBD2. This CDR3 spans 15 amino acids. V lost 7 bases, J lost 3 bases, and 8 bases stayed unmatched. Germline CDR1 reads MNHNS; CDR2 reads SASEGT. CDR3 DNA sequence: TGTGCCAGCACCTCGCTAGCGGGGGGACGCTACGAGCAGTACTTC. It encodes CASTSLAGGRYEQYF.

This clone was detected a few times. The gene calls are TRBV29-1 and TRBJ2-3, with D possibly being TRBD2 (7 bases). The CDR3 consists of 14 residues. Germline-derived CDR1 and CDR2 are SQVTM and ANQGSEA. Trimming removed 2 bases at V and 4 bases at J, with 13 bases between. This CDR3 is CSVERGGGADTQYF. The CDR3 DNA reads as TGCAGCGTTGAACGCGGCGGGGGCGCAGATACGCAGTATTTT.

This chain uses TRBV19 with TRBJ1-2, with D tentatively TRBD1 (5 bases). Germline V gene lookup returns CDR1 LNHDA and CDR2 SQIVND (reference sequence). The CDR3 spans 13 residues. Trimming pared 3 bases from V and 6 bases from J, leaving 11 bases between. The CDR3 here is CASSMMLRDGYTF. The CDR3 bases are TGTGCCAGTAGTATGATGCTCAGGGATGGCTACACCTTC.

The CDR3 DNA reads as TGTGCCAGCAGCCGCAAGGGTCCGGGACAGGGACGTAGTAACACCGGGGAGCTGTTTTTT. Translation gives CASSRKGPGQGRSNTGELFF. The J gene is TRBJ2-2, the V gene TRBV6-6, with 9 nucleotides matching TRBD1. The CDR3 is 20 amino acids. Trimming took 6 bases from V and 2 from J; bases not matched to a gene: 19. CDR1 and CDR2 from the germline V gene are MNHNY and SVGAGI (reference sequence).

This clone is a singleton in its sample. This sequence joins TRBV28 and TRBJ1-1, with 9 bases fitting TRBD1. The length of the CDR3 is 15 residues. Per germline, CDR1 MDHEN and CDR2 SYDVKM. V lost 5 bases, J lost 5 bases, and 9 bases stayed unmatched. The DNA for the CDR3 is TGTGCCAGCAGTCCTCCCGACAGGGGGGTTACTGAAGCTTTCTTT. It translates to CASSPPDRGVTEAFF.

This chain links TRBV4-1 with TRBJ1-5, with a possible D match to TRBD1 (6 bases). The V gene lost 5 bases and the J gene lost 3 bases, with 11 bases spanning the gap. The CDR3 has 14 amino acids. CDR1 is MGHRA and CDR2 is YSYEKL in the germline V gene. In DNA, the CDR3 is TGCGCCAGCAGCTACGGACAGATCAATCAGCCCCAGCATTTT. Residues: CASSYGQINQPQHF.

V gene TRBV18 combines with J gene TRBJ1-2; D remains ambiguous. V was clipped by 1 base and J by 2 bases, with 5 bases between them. The CDR3 spans 13 residues. The germline V gene encodes CDR1 KGHSH and CDR2 LQKENI. The CDR3 coding sequence is TGTGCCAGCTCACCACGGGCCAACTATGGCTACACCTTC. Translation: CASSPRANYGYTF.

The chain recombines TRBV7-2 with TRBJ2-7; D possibly corresponds to TRBD1 (6 bases). CDR1 SGHTA and CDR2 FQGNSA come from the germline V gene. V was shortened by 5 bases and J by 3 bases, with 14 bases between the two germline ends. The CDR3 spans 14 residues. For the CDR3, the DNA is TGTGCCAGCAGCCCAACAGGGAACTTCTACGAGCAGTACTTC. It specifies CASSPTGNFYEQYF.

This chain joins TRBV2 and TRBJ1-1; 10 nucleotides agree with TRBD1. Germline V lookup: CDR1 SNHLY, CDR2 FYNNEI. Trimming took 6 bases from V and 0 from J; bases not matched to a gene: 7. The CDR3 totals 16 residues. CDR3 in amino acids: CASSRDRGSMNTEAFF. CDR3 in DNA: TGTGCCAGCAGCCGGGACAGGGGTTCTATGAACACTGAAGCTTTCTTT.

A word on this clone: Other DNA sequences in the same sample also yield this CDR3. The chain is built from TRBV24-1 and TRBJ2-3, with 11 bases lining up with TRBD1. The CDR3 contains 16 residues. V lost 3 bases, J lost 3 bases, and 4 bases stayed unmatched. From germline, CDR1 is KGHDR and CDR2 SFDVKD. The CDR3 nucleotides are TGTGCCACCAGTGATCCCGGGACAGGGGGGACAGATACGCAGTATTTT. The encoded protein is CATSDPGTGGTDTQYF.

J is TRBJ1-2 and V is TRBV19, with 10 bases matching TRBD1. CDR3 length: 15 residues. Germline lookup yields CDR1 LNHDA and CDR2 SQIVND (reference sequence). V trimming: 6 bases; J trimming: 2 bases; junction bases outside the gene matches: 6. The CDR3 spells CASSYETGGNYGYTF. The CDR3 DNA reads TGTGCCAGTAGCTACGAGACAGGGGGCAACTATGGCTACACCTTC.

The chain joins TRBV4-1 to TRBJ1-5, with 9 bases matching TRBD1. This CDR3 spans 15 amino acids. The V gene's germline CDR1 is MGHRA and CDR2 YSYEKL. V gave up 2 bases and J gave up 7 bases; unmatched junction bases: 6. The CDR3 sequence is CASSQPGQGGQPQHF. The CDR3, as DNA: TGCGCCAGCAGCCAACCGGGACAGGGAGGACAGCCCCAGCATTTT.

This chain connects TRBV2 to TRBJ1-4, with 7 bases identical to TRBD1. V shed 6 bases and J 8 bases; nucleotides not matched to a gene: 9. Germline V gives CDR1 SNHLY, CDR2 FYNNEI. The CDR3 is 14 residues long. The CDR3 sequence is CASSLKGQREKLFF. CDR3 nucleotides: TGTGCCAGCAGCCTAAAGGGACAGAGGGAAAAACTGTTTTTT.

This chain joins TRBV18 and TRBJ1-2; D is undetermined. The germline gives CDR1 KGHSH, CDR2 LQKENI. The CDR3 runs 13 residues. Trimming cost V 5 bases and J 2 bases, with 9 bases left between them. CDR3 residues: CASSAPENYGYTF. DNA of the CDR3: TGTGCCAGCTCAGCTCCCGAGAACTATGGCTACACCTTC.

The genes are TRBV9 and TRBJ1-1; D is undetermined. The CDR3 is made up of 14 amino acids. Trimming pared 1 base from V and 4 bases from J, leaving 11 bases between. In germline, CDR1 is SGDLS, CDR2 YYNGEE. This CDR3 is CASSVWGGGTEAFF. The CDR3 DNA is TGTGCCAGCAGCGTATGGGGAGGTGGCACTGAAGCTTTCTTT.

This clone is classed as medium-sized. The rearrangement joins TRBV6-5 to TRBJ1-2; 7 bases fit TRBD1. Germline V CDR1 and CDR2: MNHEY, SVGAGI. The V and J ends lost 5 bases and 14 bases, in that order; junction bases with no gene match: 14. The CDR3 consists of 13 residues. As DNA, the CDR3 is TGTGCCAGCAGTACAGACAGGGCCCTCCCCCGGACCTTC. It specifies CASSTDRALPRTF.

The chain uses TRBV4-2 and TRBJ2-2, with 10 bases fitting TRBD2. Germline assignment: CDR1 LGHNA and CDR2 YNFKEQ. The CDR3 is made up of 16 amino acids. Unmatched junction bases numbered 11, after V lost 4 bases and J lost 9 bases. The CDR3 is CASSPQAGGLARELFF. CDR3 nucleotide sequence: TGTGCCAGCAGCCCCCAAGCGGGGGGGCTCGCCAGGGAGCTGTTTTTT.

J is TRBJ1-6 and V is TRBV2, with TRBD1 identical over 7 bases. Germline trimming cut 6 bases from V and 10 bases from J; bases unmatched to any gene: 9. CDR1 is SNHLY and CDR2 is FYNNEI in the germline V gene. This CDR3 has 14 amino acids. The CDR3 reads CASSGGQRKSPLHF. For the CDR3, the DNA is TGTGCCAGCAGCGGGGGACAGCGAAAGTCACCCCTCCACTTT.

The rearrangement uses TRBV5-5 and TRBJ1-2; D unresolved. Germline V gene sequence: CDR1 SGHKS, CDR2 YYEKEE (reference sequence). The CDR3 sequence is 14 residues long. The V and J ends lost 8 bases and 0 bases respectively, with 14 bases between them. The CDR3 region is CASSREFTNYGYTF. In DNA, the CDR3 is TGTGCCAGTTCCCGGGAATTTACTAACTATGGCTACACCTTC.

This clone was detected only once. V and J are TRBV19 and TRBJ1-5, with TRBD1 matching 7 bases. This CDR3 contains 12 residues. V was clipped by 10 bases and J by 7 bases; unmatched bases: 7. Germline V lookup: CDR1 LNHDA, CDR2 SQIVND (reference sequence). The CDR3 nucleotides are TGTGCCACCAGACAGGGAATACAGCCCCAGCATTTT. As protein: CATRQGIQPQHF.